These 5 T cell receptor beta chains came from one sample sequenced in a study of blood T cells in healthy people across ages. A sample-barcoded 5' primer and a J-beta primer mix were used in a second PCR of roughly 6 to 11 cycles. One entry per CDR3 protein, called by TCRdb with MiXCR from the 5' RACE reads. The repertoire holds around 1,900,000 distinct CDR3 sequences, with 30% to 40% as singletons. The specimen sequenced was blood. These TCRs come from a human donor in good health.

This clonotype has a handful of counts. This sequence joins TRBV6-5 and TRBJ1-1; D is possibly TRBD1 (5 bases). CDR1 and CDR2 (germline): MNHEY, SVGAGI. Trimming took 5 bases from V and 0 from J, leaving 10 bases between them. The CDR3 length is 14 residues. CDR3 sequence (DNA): TGTGCCAGCAGTGGATCGACAGTGAACACTGAAGCTTTCTTT. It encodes CASSGSTVNTEAFF.

CDR3 sequence (DNA): TGTGCCAGCAGTCCACCAGTCGGGGTAAACTACGAGCAGTACTTC. It translates to CASSPPVGVNYEQYF. This chain connects TRBV28 to TRBJ2-5; the D gene is possibly TRBD2 (5 bases). Gene TRBJ2-7 matches the end of the DNA better, so the J call may be wrong. The CDR3 contains 15 residues. CDR1 MDHEN and CDR2 SYDVKM come from the germline V gene.

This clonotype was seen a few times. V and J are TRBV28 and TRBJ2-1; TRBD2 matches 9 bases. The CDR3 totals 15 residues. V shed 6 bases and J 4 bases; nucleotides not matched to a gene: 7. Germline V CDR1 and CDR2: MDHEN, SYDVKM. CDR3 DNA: TGTGCCAGCAGATCAGTAGCGGGGGAGTACAATGAGCAGTTCTTC. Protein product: CASRSVAGEYNEQFF.

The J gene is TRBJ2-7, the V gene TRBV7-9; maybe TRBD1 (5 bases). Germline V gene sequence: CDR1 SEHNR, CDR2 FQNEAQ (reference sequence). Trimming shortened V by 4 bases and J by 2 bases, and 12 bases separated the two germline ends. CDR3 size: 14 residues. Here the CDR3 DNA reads TGTGCCAGCAGCTACTTTGGGGCTACCTACGAGCAGTACTTC. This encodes CASSYFGATYEQYF.

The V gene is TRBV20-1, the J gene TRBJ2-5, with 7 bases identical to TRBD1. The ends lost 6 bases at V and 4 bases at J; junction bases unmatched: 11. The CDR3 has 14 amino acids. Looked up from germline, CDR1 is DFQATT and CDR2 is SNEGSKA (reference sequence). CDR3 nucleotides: TGCAGTGCGACAGACCGGGGACAGCGAGAGACCCAGTACTTC. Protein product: CSATDRGQRETQYF.